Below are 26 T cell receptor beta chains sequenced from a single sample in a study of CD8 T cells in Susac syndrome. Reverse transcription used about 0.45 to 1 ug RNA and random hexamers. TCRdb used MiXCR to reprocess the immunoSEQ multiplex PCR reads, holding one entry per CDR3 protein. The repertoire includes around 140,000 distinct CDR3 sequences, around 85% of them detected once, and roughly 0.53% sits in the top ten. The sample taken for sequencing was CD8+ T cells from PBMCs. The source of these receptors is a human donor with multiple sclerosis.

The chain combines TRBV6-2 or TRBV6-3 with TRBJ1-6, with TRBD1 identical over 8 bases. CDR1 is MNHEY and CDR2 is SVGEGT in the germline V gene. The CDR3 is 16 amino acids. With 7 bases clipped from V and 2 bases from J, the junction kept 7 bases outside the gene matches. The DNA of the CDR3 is TGTGCCAGCAATGGGCCGGACAGGGCCTATAATTCACCCCTCCACTTT. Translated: CASNGPDRAYNSPLHF.

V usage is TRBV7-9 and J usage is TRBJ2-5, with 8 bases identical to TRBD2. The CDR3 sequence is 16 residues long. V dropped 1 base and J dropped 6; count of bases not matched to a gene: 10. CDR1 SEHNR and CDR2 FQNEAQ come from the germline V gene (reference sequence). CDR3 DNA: TGTGCCAGCAGCTTAGGTCTCGGACGGGAGGGAAAGACCCAGTACTTC. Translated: CASSLGLGREGKTQYF.

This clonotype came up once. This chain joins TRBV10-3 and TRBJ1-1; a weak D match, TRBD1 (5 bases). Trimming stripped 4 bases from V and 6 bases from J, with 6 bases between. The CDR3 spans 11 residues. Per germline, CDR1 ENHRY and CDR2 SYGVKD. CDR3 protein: CAISGGAEAFF. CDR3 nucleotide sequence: TGTGCCATCAGTGGGGGGGCTGAAGCTTTCTTT.

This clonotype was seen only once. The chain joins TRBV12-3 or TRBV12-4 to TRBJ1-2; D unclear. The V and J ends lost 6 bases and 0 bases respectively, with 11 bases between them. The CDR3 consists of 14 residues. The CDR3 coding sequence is TGTGCCAGCAGACCGACTGAGTCTAACTATGGCTACACCTTC. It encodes CASRPTESNYGYTF.

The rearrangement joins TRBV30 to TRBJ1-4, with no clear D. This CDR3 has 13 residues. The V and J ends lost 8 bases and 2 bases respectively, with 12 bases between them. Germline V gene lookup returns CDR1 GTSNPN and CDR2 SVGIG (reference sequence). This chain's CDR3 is CATRAATNEKLFF. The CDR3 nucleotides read TGTGCCACCCGGGCCGCGACTAATGAAAAACTGTTTTTT.

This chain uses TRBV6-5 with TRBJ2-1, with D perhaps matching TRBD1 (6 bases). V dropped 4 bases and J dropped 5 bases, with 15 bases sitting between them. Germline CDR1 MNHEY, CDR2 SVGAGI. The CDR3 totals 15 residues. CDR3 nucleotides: TGTGCCAGCAGTTCCGCTCCAGGGGCGGACAATGAGCAGTTCTTC. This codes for CASSSAPGADNEQFF.

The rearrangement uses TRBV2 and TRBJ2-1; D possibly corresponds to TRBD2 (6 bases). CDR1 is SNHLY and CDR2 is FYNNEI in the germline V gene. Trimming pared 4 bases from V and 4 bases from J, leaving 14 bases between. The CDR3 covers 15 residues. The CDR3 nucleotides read TGTGCCAGCAGTGGAAGTCCCGGGGGTTACAATGAGCAGTTCTTC. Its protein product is CASSGSPGGYNEQFF.

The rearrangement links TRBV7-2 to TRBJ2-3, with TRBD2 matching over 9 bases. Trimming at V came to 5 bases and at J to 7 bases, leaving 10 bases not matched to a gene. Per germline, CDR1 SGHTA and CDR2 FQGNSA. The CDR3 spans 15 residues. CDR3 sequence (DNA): TGTGCCAGCAGCCTACCGGGACTAGCCGCTCATACGCAGTATTTT. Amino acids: CASSLPGLAAHTQYF.

The DNA of the CDR3 is TGTGCCAGCGGGACATCCAGGGCAGATACGCAGTATTTT. Protein sequence: CASGTSRADTQYF. V gene TRBV11-2 combines with J gene TRBJ2-3; tentative D call: TRBD1 (6 bases). The germline V gene has CDR1 SGHAT and CDR2 FQNNGV. The CDR3 loop spans 13 amino acids. The ends were cut back, 8 bases at V and 4 bases at J, with 13 bases in the middle.

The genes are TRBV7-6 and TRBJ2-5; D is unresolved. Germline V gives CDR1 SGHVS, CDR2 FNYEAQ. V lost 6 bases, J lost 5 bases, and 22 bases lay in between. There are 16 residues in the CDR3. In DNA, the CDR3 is TGTGCCAGCAGTCCCACCGTCGGACGGGCCCGGGAGACCCAGTACTTC. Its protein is CASSPTVGRARETQYF.

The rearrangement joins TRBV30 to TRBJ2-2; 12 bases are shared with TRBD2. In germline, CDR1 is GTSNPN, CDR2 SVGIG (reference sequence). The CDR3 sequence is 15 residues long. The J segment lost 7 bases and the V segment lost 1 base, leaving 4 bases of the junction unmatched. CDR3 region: CAWSGLAGEVGELFF. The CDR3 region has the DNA TGTGCCTGGAGTGGACTAGCGGGAGAGGTCGGGGAGCTGTTTTTT. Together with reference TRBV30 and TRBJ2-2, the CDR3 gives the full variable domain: SQTIHQWPATLVQPVGSPLSLECTVEGTSNPNLYWYRQAAGRGLQLLFYSVGIGQISSEVPQNLSASRPQDRQFILSSKKLLLSDSGFYLCAWSGLAGEVGELFFGEGSRLTVL.

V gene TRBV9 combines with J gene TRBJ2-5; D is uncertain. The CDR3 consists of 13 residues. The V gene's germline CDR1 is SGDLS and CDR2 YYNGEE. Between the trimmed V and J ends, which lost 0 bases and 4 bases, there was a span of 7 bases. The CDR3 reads CASSVGSVETQYF. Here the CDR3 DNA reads TGTGCCAGCAGCGTAGGGAGCGTAGAGACCCAGTACTTC.

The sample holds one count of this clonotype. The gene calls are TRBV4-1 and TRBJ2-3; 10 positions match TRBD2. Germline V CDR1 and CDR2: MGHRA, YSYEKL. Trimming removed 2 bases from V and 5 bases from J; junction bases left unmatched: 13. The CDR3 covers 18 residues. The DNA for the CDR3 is TGCGCCAGCAGCCAACTTACCGAAGCGGGGGGGCAAGTAGATACGCAGTATTTT. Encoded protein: CASSQLTEAGGQVDTQYF.

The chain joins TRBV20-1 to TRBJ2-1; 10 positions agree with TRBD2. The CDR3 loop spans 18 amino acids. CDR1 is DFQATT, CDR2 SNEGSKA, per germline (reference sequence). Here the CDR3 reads CSALDSGRALWDHNEQFF. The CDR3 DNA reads TGCAGCGCTCTGGACAGCGGGAGGGCCCTCTGGGACCACAATGAGCAGTTCTTC.

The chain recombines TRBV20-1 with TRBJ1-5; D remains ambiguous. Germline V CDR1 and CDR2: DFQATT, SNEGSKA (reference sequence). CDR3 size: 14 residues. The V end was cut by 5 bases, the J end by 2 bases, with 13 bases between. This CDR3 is CSAETWEGNQPQHF. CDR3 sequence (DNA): TGCAGTGCTGAGACTTGGGAGGGCAATCAGCCCCAGCATTTT.

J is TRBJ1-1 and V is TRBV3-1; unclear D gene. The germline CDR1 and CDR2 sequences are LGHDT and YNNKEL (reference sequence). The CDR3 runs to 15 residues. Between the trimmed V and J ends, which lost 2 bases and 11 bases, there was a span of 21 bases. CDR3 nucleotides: TGTGCCAGCAGCCAAACGACCAAAAATCCCCCGTGGGCTTTCTTT. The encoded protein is CASSQTTKNPPWAFF.

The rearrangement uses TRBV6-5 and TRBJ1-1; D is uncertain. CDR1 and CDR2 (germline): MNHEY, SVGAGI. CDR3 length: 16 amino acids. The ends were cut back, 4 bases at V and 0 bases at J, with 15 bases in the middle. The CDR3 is CASSLSSPMVNTEAFF. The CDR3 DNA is TGTGCCAGCAGTTTGAGCAGTCCGATGGTGAACACTGAAGCTTTCTTT.

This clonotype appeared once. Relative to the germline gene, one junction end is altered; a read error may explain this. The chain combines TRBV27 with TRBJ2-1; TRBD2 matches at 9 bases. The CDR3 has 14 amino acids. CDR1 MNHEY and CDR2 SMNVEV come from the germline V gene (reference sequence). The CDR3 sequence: CASRLGLANNEQFF. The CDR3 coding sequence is TGTGCCAGCCGTTTGGGACTAGCAAACAATGAGCAGTTCTTC.

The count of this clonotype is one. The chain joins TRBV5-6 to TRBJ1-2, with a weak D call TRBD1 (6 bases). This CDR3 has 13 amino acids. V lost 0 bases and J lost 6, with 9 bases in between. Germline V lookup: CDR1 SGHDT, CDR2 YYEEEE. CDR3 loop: CASSLEGGNGYTF. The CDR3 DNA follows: TGTGCCAGCAGCTTGGAGGGGGGAAATGGCTACACCTTC.

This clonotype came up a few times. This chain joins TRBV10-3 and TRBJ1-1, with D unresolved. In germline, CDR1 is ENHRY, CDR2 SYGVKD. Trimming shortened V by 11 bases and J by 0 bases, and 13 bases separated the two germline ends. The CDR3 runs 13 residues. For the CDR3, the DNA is TGTGCCCACGGGATAGGCATGAACACTGAAGCTTTCTTT. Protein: CAHGIGMNTEAFF.

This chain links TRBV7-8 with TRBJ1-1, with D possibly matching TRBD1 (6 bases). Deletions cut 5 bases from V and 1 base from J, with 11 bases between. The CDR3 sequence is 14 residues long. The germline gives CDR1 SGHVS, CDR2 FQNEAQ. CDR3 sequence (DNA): TGTGCCAGCAGCGCCTGGACAGAGAACACTGAAGCTTTCTTT. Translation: CASSAWTENTEAFF.

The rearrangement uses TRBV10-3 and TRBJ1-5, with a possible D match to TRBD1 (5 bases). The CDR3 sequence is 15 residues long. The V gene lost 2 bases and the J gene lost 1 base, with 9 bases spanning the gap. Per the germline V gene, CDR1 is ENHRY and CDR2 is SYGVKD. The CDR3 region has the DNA TGTGCCATCAGTGAGGGCCCAGGGAGCAATCAGCCCCAGCATTTT. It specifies CAISEGPGSNQPQHF.

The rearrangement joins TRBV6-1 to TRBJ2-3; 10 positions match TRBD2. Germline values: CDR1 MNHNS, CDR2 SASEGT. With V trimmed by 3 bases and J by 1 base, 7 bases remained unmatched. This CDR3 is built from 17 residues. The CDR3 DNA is TGTGCCAGCAGTGATTGGGCGCTAGCGGGGGGCACAGATACGCAGTATTTT. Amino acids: CASSDWALAGGTDTQYF.

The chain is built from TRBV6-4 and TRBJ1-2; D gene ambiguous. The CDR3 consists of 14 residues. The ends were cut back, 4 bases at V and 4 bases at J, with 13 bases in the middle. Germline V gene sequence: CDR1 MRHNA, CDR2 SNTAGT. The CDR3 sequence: CASSVNAALYGYTF. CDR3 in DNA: TGTGCCAGCAGTGTGAACGCGGCTCTCTATGGCTACACCTTC.

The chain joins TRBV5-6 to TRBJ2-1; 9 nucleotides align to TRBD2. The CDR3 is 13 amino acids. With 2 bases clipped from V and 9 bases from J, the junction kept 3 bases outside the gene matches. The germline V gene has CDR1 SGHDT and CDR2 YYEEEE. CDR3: CASSFGLAPEQFF. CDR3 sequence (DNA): TGTGCCAGCAGCTTCGGACTAGCGCCTGAGCAGTTCTTC. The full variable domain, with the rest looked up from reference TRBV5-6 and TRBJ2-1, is DAGVTQSPTHLIKTRGQQVTLRCSPKSGHDTVSWYQQALGQGPQFIFQYYEEEERQRGNFPDRFSGHQFPNYSSELNVNALLLGDSALYLCASSFGLAPEQFFGPGTRLTVL.

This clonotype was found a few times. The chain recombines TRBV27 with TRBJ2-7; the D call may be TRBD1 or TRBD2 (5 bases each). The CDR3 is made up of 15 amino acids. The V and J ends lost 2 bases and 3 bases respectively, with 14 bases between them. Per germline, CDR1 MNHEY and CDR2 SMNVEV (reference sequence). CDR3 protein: CASSLVGTAFYEQYF. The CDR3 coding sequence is TGTGCCAGCAGTTTAGTGGGGACGGCTTTCTACGAGCAGTACTTC.